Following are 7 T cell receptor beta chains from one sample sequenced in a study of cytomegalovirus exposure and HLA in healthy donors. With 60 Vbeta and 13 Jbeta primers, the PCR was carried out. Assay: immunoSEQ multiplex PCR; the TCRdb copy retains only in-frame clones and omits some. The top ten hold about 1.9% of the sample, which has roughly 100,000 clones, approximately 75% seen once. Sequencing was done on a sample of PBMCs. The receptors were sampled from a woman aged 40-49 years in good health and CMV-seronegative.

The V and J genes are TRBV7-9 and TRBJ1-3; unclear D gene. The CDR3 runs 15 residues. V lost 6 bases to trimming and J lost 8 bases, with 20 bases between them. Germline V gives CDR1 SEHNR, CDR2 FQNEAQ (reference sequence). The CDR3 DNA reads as TGTGCCAGCAGATCAGCTGGGGAGAAAGGAGACACCATATATTTT. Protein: CASRSAGEKGDTIYF.

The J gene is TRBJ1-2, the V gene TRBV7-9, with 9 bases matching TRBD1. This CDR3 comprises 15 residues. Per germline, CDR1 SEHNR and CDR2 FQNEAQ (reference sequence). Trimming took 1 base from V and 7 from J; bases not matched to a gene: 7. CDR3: CASSLGLGTGSGYTF. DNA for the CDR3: TGTGCCAGCAGCTTAGGTTTAGGGACAGGGTCTGGCTACACCTTC.

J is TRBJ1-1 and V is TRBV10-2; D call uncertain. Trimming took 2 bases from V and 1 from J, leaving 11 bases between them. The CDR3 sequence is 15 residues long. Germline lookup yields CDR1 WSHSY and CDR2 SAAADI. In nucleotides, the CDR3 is TGCGCCAGCAGTGAGGGTGATGCTAGGAACACTGAAGCTTTCTTT. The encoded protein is CASSEGDARNTEAFF.

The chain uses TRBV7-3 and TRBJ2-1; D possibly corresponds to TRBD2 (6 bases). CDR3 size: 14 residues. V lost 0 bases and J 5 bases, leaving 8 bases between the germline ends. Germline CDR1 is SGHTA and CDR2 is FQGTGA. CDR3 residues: CASSLTPGDNEQFF. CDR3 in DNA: TGTGCCAGCAGCTTAACCCCGGGAGACAATGAGCAGTTCTTC.

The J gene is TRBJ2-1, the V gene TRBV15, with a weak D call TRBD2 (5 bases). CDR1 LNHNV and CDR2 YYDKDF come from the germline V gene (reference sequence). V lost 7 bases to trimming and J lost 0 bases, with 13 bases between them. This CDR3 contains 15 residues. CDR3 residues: CATKPGSHSYNEQFF. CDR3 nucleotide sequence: TGTGCCACCAAACCGGGATCCCACTCCTACAATGAGCAGTTCTTC. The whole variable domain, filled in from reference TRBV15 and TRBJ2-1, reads DAMVIQNPRYQVTQFGKPVTLSCSQTLNHNVMYWYQQKSSQAPKLLFHYYDKDFNNEADTPDNFQSRRPNTSFCFLDIRSPGLGDTAMYLCATKPGSHSYNEQFFGPGTRLTVL.

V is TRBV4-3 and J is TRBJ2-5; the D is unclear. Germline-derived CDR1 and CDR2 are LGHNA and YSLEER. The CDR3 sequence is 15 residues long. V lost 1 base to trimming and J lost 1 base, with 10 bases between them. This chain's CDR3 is CASSQASYPQETQYF. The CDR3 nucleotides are TGCGCCAGCAGCCAAGCGAGCTACCCCCAAGAGACCCAGTACTTC.

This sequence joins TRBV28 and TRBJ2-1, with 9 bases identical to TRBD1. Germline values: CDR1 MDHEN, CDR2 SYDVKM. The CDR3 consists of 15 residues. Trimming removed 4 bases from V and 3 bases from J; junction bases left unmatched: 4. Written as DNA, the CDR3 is TGTGCCAGCAGTTCAGGACAGGGGAACTACAATGAGCAGTTCTTC. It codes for CASSSGQGNYNEQFF.